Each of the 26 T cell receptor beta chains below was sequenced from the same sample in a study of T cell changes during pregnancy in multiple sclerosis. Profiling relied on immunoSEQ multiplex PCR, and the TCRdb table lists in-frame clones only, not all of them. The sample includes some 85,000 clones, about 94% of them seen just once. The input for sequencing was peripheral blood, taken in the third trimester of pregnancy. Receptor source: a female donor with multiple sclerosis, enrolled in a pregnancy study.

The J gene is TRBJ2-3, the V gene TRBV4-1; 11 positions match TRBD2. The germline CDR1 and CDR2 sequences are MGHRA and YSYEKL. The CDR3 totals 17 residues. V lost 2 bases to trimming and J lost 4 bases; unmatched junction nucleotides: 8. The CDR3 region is CASSQTGTSGYSDTQYF. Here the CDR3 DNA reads TGCGCCAGCAGCCAAACCGGGACTAGCGGTTACTCAGATACGCAGTATTTT.

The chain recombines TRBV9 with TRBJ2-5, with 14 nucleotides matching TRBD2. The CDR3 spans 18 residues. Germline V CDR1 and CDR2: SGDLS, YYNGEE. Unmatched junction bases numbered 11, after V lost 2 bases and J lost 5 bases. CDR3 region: CASSVGLAGAARRETQYF. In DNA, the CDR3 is TGTGCCAGCAGCGTGGGACTAGCGGGAGCGGCGAGGCGCGAGACCCAGTACTTC.

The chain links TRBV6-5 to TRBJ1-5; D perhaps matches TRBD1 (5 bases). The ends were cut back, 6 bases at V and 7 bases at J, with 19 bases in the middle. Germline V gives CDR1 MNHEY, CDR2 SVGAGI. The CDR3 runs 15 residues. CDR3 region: CASSPARVPGQPQHF. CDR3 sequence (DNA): TGTGCCAGCAGCCCGGCCAGGGTGCCCGGGCAGCCCCAGCATTTT.

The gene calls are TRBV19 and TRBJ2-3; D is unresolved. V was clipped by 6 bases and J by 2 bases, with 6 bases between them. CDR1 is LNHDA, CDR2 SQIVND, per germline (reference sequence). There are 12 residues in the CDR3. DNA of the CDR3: TGTGCCAGTAGGCGGAACACAGATACGCAGTATTTT. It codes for CASRRNTDTQYF.

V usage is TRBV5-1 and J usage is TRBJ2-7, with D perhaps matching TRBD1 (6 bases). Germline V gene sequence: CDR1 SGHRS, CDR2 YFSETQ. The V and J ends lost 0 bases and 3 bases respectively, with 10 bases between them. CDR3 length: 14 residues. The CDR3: CASSLGGLGYEQYF. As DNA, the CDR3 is TGCGCCAGCAGCTTGGGGGGGCTAGGCTACGAGCAGTACTTC.

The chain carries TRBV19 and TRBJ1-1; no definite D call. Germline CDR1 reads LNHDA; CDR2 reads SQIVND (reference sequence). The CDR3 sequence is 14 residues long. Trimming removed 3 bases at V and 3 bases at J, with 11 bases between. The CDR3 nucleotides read TGTGCCAGTAGTATGGGTGCAGGATACACTGAAGCTTTCTTT. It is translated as CASSMGAGYTEAFF.

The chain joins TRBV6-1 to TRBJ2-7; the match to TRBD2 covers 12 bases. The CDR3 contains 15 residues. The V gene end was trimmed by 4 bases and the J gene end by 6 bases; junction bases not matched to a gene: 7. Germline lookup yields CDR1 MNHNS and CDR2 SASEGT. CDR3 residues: CASSAKLAGGPEQYF. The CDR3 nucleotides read TGTGCCAGCAGTGCAAAACTAGCGGGAGGACCCGAGCAGTACTTC.

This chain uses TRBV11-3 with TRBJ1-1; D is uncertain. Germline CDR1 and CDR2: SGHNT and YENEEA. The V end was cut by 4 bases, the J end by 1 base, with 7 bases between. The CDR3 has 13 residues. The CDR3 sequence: CASSWAPNTEAFF. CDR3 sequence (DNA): TGTGCCAGCAGCTGGGCCCCGAACACTGAAGCTTTCTTT.

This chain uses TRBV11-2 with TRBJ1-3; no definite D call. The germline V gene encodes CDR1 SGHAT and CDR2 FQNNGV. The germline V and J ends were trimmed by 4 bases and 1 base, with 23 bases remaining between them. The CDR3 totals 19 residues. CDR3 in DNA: TGTGCCAGCAGCTCCGTAAAAAATAAACAGCTCAAGTCTGGAAACACCATATATTTT. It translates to CASSSVKNKQLKSGNTIYF. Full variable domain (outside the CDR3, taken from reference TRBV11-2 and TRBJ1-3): EAGVAQSPRYKIIEKRQSVAFWCNPISGHATLYWYQQILGQGPKLLIQFQNNGVVDDSQLPKDRFSAERLKGVDSTLKIQPAKLEDSAVYLCASSSVKNKQLKSGNTIYFGEGSWLTVV.

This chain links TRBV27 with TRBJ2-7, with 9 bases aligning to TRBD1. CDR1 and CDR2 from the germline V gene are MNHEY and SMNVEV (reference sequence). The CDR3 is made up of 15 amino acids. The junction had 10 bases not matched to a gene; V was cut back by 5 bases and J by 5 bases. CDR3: CASSPNRDRVHEQYF. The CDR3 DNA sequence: TGTGCCAGCAGTCCAAACCGGGACAGGGTGCACGAGCAGTACTTC.

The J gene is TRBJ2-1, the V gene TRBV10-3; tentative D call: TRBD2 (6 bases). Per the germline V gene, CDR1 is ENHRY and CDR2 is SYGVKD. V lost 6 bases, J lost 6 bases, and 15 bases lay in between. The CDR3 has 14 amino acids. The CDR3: CAIRREVGVNEQFF. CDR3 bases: TGTGCCATCAGGCGGGAAGTGGGGGTCAATGAGCAGTTCTTC.

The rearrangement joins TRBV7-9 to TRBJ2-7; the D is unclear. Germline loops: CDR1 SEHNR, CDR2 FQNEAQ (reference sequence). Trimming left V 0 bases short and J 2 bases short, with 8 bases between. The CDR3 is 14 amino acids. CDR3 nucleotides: TGTGCCAGCAGCTTAGCCCTGAGGCCCTACGAGCAGTACTTC. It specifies CASSLALRPYEQYF. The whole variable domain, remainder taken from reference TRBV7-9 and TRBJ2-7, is DTGVSQNPRHKITKRGQNVTFRCDPISEHNRLYWYRQTLGQGPEFLTYFQNEAQLEKSRLLSDRFSAERPKGSFSTLEIQRTEQGDSAMYLCASSLALRPYEQYFGPGTRLTVT.

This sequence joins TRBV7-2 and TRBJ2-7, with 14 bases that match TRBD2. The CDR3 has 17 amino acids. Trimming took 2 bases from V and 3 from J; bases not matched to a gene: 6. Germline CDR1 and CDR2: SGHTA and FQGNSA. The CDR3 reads CASSLRRTSGRYYEQYF. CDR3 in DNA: TGTGCCAGCAGCTTACGGAGGACTAGCGGGAGGTACTACGAGCAGTACTTC. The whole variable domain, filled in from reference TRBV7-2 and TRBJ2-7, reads GAGVSQSPSNKVTEKGKDVELRCDPISGHTALYWYRQSLGQGLEFLIYFQGNSAPDKSGLPSDRFSAERTGGSVSTLTIQRTQQEDSAVYLCASSLRRTSGRYYEQYFGPGTRLTVT.

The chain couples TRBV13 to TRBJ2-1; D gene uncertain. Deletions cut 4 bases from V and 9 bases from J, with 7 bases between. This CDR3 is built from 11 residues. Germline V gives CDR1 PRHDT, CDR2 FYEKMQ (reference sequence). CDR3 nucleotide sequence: TGTGCCAGCAGCTCCCTAGGTGAGCAGTTCTTC. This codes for CASSSLGEQFF.

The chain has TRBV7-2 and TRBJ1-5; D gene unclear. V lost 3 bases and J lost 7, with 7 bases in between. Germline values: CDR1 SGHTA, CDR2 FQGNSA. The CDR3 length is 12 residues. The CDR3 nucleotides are TGTGCCAGCAGCTTTCGGCGGCAGCCCCAGCATTTT. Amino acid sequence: CASSFRRQPQHF.

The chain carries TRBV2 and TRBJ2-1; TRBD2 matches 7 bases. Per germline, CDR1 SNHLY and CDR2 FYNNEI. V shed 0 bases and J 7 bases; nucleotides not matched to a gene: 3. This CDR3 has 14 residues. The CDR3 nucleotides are TGTGCCAGCAGTGAAGCGGGAGGGAAAAATGAGCAGTTCTTC. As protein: CASSEAGGKNEQFF.

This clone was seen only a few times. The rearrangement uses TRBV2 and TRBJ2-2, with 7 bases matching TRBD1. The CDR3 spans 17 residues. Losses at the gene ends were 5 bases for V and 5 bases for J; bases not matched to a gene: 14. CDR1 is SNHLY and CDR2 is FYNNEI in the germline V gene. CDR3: CASSPQGSSLATGELFF. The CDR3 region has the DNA TGTGCCAGCAGTCCACAGGGGAGCTCCCTCGCGACCGGGGAGCTGTTTTTT.

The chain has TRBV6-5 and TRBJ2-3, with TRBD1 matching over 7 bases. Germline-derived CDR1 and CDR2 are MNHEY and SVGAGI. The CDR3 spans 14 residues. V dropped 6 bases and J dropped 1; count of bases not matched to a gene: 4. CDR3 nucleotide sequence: TGTGCCAGCAGCCCCCAGGGGGGCACAGATACGCAGTATTTT. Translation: CASSPQGGTDTQYF.

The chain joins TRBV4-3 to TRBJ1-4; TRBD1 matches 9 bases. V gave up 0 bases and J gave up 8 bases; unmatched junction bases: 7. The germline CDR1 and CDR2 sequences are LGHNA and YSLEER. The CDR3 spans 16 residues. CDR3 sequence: CASSQDKQGAGEKLFF. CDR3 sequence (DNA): TGCGCCAGCAGCCAAGATAAACAGGGGGCTGGGGAAAAACTGTTTTTT.

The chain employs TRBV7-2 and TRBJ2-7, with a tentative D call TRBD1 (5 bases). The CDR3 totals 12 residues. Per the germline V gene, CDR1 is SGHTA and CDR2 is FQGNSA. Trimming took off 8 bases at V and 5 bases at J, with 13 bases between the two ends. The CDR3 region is CASGQVPHEQYF. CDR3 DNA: TGTGCCAGCGGACAAGTACCCCACGAGCAGTACTTC.

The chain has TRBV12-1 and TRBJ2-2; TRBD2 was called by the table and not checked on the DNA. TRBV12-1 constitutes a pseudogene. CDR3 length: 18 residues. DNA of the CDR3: TGTGCCAGCAGCTTCGGGCAGGGAGGCGGCAGAAACACCGGGGAGCTGTTTTTT. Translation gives CASSFGQGGGRNTGELFF.

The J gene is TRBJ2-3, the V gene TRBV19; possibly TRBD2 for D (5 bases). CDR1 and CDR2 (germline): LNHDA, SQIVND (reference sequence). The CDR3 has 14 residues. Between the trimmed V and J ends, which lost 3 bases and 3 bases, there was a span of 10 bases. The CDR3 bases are TGTGCCAGTAGTATGAGGGCCAGAACAGATACGCAGTATTTT. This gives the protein CASSMRARTDTQYF. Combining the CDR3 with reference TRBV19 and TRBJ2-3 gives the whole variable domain DGGITQSPKYLFRKEGQNVTLSCEQNLNHDAMYWYRQDPGQGLRLIYYSQIVNDFQKGDIAEGYSVSREKKESFPLTVTSAQKNPTAFYLCASSMRARTDTQYFGPGTRLTVL.

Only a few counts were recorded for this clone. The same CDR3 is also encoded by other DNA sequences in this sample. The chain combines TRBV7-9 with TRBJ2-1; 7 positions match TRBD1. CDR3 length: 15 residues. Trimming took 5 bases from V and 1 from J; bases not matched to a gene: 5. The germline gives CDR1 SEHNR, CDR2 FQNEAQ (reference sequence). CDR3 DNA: TGTGCCAGCAGCCTTGGGACAGTTTCCTACAATGAGCAGTTCTTC. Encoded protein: CASSLGTVSYNEQFF.

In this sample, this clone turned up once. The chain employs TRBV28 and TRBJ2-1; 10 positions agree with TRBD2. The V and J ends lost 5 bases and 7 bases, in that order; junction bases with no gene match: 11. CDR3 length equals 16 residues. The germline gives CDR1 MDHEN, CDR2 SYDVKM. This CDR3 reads CASSPRLAGGVNEQFF. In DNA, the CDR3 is TGTGCCAGCAGTCCTCGTTTAGCGGGAGGAGTAAATGAGCAGTTCTTC.

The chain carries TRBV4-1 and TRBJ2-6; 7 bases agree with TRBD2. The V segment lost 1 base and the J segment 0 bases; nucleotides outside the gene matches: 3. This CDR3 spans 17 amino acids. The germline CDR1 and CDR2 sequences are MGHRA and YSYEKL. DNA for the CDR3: TGCGCCAGCAGCCAAGCGGGCGGGAGCTCTGGGGCCAACGTCCTGACTTTC. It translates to CASSQAGGSSGANVLTF.

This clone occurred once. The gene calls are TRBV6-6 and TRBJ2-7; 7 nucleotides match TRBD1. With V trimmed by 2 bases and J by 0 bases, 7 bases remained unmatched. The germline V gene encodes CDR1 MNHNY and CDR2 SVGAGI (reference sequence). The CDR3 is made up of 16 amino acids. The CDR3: CASSYIGTDFSYEQYF. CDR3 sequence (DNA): TGTGCCAGCAGTTACATCGGGACAGATTTCTCCTACGAGCAGTACTTC.